A single sample gave rise to the 12 T cell receptor beta chains below, sequenced in a study of T cell repertoires in cytomegalovirus infection. TCRdb fed the reads into MiXCR, producing one record per CDR3 protein. Found here are about 250,000 distinct CDR3 sequences, 6% to 8% of them singletons; the top ten hold under 7%. The sequencing sample was made of PBMCs. The receptors were sampled from a human donor in good health (CMV status not recorded). Some clones in this sample may be carry-over from other donors' samples.

Ten or more counts support this clonotype. The chain is built from TRBV5-6 and TRBJ1-2, with TRBD1 matching over 8 bases. Germline V CDR1 and CDR2: SGHDT, YYEEEE. The CDR3 covers 15 residues. The V and J ends lost 2 bases and 4 bases, in that order; junction bases with no gene match: 7. The CDR3 is CASSFDGTGAYGYTF. CDR3 sequence (DNA): TGTGCCAGCAGCTTCGACGGGACAGGAGCCTATGGCTACACCTTC.

This clonotype was observed many times. The CDR3 loop reads CASSLEGLAKNIQYF. CDR3 in DNA: TGTGCCAGCAGCTTAGAGGGACTAGCCAAAAACATTCAGTACTTC. This sequence joins TRBV7-9 and TRBJ2-4; D perhaps matches TRBD2 (6 bases). The V and J ends lost 1 base and 0 bases respectively, with 7 bases between them. CDR1 and CDR2 (germline): SEHNR, FQNEAQ (reference sequence). The CDR3 loop spans 15 amino acids.

This clonotype was seen many times. As DNA, the CDR3 is TGTGCCAGCAGTTTATTGGGCAGGAGCTCCTACAATGAGCAGTTCTTC. Translated: CASSLLGRSSYNEQFF. The chain couples TRBV28 to TRBJ2-1; no definite D call. In germline, CDR1 is MDHEN, CDR2 SYDVKM. V shed 1 base and J shed 0 bases, with 10 bases lying between them. The CDR3 is 16 amino acids.

This clonotype was observed many times. This chain links TRBV6-1 with TRBJ2-1; no clear D. V lost 6 bases and J lost 0, with 15 bases in between. The CDR3 length is 16 residues. Per the germline V gene, CDR1 is MNHNS and CDR2 is SASEGT. CDR3 region: CASRELDGSSYNEQFF. CDR3 DNA: TGTGCCAGCAGGGAACTGGACGGAAGCTCCTACAATGAGCAGTTCTTC.

This clonotype has at least ten counts. The chain employs TRBV7-2 and TRBJ2-7, with D perhaps matching TRBD2 (5 bases). Germline CDR1 SGHTA, CDR2 FQGNSA. The CDR3 extends over 12 amino acids. V shed 5 bases and J shed 7 bases, with 12 bases lying between them. The CDR3 region is CASSPRPGEQYF. The CDR3 DNA follows: TGTGCCAGCAGCCCGAGGCCGGGAGAGCAGTACTTC.

The chain couples TRBV14 to TRBJ2-1; a possible D gene is TRBD2 (6 bases). The V gene lost 4 bases and the J gene lost 1 base, with 11 bases spanning the gap. There are 15 residues in the CDR3. Per germline, CDR1 SGHDN and CDR2 FVKESK. CDR3 protein: CASSLLAGSYNEQFF. As DNA, the CDR3 is TGTGCCAGCAGCCTACTAGCCGGATCCTACAATGAGCAGTTCTTC.

This clonotype was seen repeatedly, ten times or more. V and J are TRBV7-3 and TRBJ2-1, with TRBD1 identical over 8 bases. Germline V gives CDR1 SGHTA, CDR2 FQGTGA. The CDR3 is 17 residues long. V shed 0 bases and J 4 bases; nucleotides not matched to a gene: 8. CDR3 sequence reads: CASSLTPGTGMYNEQFF. The CDR3 region has the DNA TGTGCCAGCAGCTTAACCCCCGGGACAGGAATGTACAATGAGCAGTTCTTC.

In its sample, this clonotype was seen many times. In nucleotides, the CDR3 is TGTGCCAGCAGGTCTGACCCGATCTATGGCTACACCTTC. Encoded protein: CASRSDPIYGYTF. V usage is TRBV5-8 and J usage is TRBJ1-2; D not resolved. CDR3 length equals 13 residues. V was cut by 5 bases and J by 4 bases, with 12 bases left in between. Germline assignment: CDR1 SGHTS and CDR2 YDEGEE.

This clonotype showed up many times. The V call is TRBV6-2 or TRBV6-3, the J call TRBJ1-5; D remains ambiguous. The germline CDR1 and CDR2 sequences are MNHEY and SVGEGT. This CDR3 has 11 residues. Trimming took 6 bases from V and 10 from J, leaving 10 bases between them. CDR3 in amino acids: CASSSGGPQHF. CDR3 DNA: TGTGCCAGCAGCAGCGGAGGACCCCAGCATTTT.

This clonotype was counted ten times or more. The V call is TRBV7-2, the J call TRBJ1-3, with 10 bases matching TRBD1. Germline V gives CDR1 SGHTA, CDR2 FQGNSA. This CDR3 comprises 18 residues. Germline trimming cut 4 bases from V and 0 bases from J; bases unmatched to any gene: 9. The CDR3 spells CASSSTGGALSSGNTIYF. In DNA form, the CDR3 reads TGTGCCAGCAGCTCGACAGGGGGCGCCCTGAGCTCTGGAAACACCATATATTTT. Based on the CDR3 plus reference TRBV7-2 and TRBJ1-3, the full variable domain is GAGVSQSPSNKVTEKGKDVELRCDPISGHTALYWYRQSLGQGLEFLIYFQGNSAPDKSGLPSDRFSAERTGGSVSTLTIQRTQQEDSAVYLCASSSTGGALSSGNTIYFGEGSWLTVV.

There are many counts of this clonotype. This chain joins TRBV19 and TRBJ1-3; the D gene is possibly TRBD1 (5 bases). The germline V gene has CDR1 LNHDA and CDR2 SQIVND (reference sequence). Trimming removed 7 bases at V and 0 bases at J, with 16 bases between. This CDR3 contains 16 residues. In DNA, the CDR3 is TGTGCCAGTAAGAACCCGGGACGGACCTCTGGAAACACCATATATTTT. Translating gives CASKNPGRTSGNTIYF.

This clonotype was counted at least ten times. This chain links TRBV5-6 with TRBJ1-4, with unresolved D. The germline V gene encodes CDR1 SGHDT and CDR2 YYEEEE. The CDR3 consists of 14 residues. V lost 1 base to trimming and J lost 5 bases, with 9 bases between them. The CDR3 DNA reads as TGTGCCAGCAGCTTGCCGGGGAACAATGAAAAACTGTTTTTT. Translation gives CASSLPGNNEKLFF. Variable domain in full (rest from reference TRBV5-6 and TRBJ1-4): DAGVTQSPTHLIKTRGQQVTLRCSPKSGHDTVSWYQQALGQGPQFIFQYYEEEERQRGNFPDRFSGHQFPNYSSELNVNALLLGDSALYLCASSLPGNNEKLFFGSGTQLSVL.